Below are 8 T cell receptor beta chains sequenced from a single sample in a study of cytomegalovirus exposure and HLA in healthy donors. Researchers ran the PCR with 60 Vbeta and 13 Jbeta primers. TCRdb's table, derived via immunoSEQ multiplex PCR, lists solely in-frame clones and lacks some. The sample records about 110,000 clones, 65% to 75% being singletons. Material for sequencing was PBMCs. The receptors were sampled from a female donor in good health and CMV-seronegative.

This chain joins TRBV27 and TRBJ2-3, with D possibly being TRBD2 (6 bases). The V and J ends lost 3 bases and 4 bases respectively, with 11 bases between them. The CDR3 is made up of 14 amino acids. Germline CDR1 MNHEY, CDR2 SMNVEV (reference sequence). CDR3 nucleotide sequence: TGTGCCAGCAGTTTTGTTACGGGAGCAGATACGCAGTATTTT. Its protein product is CASSFVTGADTQYF.

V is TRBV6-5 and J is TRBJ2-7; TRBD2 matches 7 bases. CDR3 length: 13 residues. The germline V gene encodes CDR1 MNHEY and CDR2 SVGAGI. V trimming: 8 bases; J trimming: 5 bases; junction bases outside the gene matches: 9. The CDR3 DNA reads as TGTGCCAGCGCCCAGGGAGGGAAGGACGAGCAGTACTTC. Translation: CASAQGGKDEQYF.

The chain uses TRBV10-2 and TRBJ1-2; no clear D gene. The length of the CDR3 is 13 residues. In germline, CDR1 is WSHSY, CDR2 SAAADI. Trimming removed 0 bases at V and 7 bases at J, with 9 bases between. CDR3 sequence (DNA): TGCGCCAGCAGTGAGTCGCGGGTATCTGGCTACACCTTC. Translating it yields CASSESRVSGYTF.

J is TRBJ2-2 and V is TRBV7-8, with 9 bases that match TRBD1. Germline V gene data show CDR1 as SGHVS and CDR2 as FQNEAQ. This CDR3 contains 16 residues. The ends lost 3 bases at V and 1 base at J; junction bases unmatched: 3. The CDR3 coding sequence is TGTGCCAGCAGCTTCAGGACAGGGGTGAACACCGGGGAGCTGTTTTTT. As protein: CASSFRTGVNTGELFF.

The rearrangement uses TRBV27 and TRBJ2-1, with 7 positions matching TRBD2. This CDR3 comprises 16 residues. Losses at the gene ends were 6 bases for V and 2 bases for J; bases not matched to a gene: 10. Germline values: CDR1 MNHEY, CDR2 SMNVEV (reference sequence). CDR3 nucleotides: TGTGCCAGCAGCAGAGGGCGGGCGGGAGCCTACAATGAGCAGTTCTTC. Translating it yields CASSRGRAGAYNEQFF.

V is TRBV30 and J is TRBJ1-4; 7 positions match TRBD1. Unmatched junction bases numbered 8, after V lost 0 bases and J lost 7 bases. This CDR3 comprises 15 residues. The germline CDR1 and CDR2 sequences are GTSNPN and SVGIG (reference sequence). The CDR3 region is CAWSVKGGRGEKLFF. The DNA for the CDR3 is TGTGCCTGGAGTGTGAAAGGGGGCCGAGGTGAAAAACTGTTTTTT.

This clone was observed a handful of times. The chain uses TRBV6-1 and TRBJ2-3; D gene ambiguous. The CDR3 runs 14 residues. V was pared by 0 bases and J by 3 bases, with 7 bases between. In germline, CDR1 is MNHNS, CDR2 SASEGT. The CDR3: CASSEAGRTDTQYF. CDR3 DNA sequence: TGTGCCAGCAGTGAAGCGGGCAGAACAGATACGCAGTATTTT.

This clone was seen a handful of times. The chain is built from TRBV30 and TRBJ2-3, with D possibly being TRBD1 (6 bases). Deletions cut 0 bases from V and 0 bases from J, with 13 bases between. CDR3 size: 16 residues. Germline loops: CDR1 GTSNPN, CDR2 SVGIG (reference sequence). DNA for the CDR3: TGTGCCTGGAGTGTACGGACAGCACAGAGCACAGATACGCAGTATTTT. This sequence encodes CAWSVRTAQSTDTQYF.